These T cell receptor beta chains were read from a single sample in a study of cytomegalovirus exposure and HLA in healthy donors. Assay: immunoSEQ multiplex PCR; the TCRdb copy retains only in-frame clones and omits some. The sample holds about 330,000 clones, roughly 88% seen once. Source material: PBMCs. The receptors were gathered from a woman aged 18-29 years in good health and CMV-seronegative. Each CDR3 is given without its conserved first and last residue.

CDR3 protein,V gene
ASSPGDSYSNQPQH,TRBV18
ASSPVGGRNTGELF,TRBV18
ATSRDRGSYNEQF,TRBV15
ASSSYPGDTQY,TRBV6-5
ASSYSFRGWDTQY,TRBV6-5
ASSAGTGLGGYT,TRBV6-1
ASSLDGNANTGELF,TRBV7-9
ASSSTSGREDTQY,TRBV18
ASTGSGANVLT,TRBV2
ASSGGRVGNEQF,TRBV5-1
ASSIGGAGEAF,TRBV19
ASSAGTSGLGEQF,TRBV5-1
SGDRAGVTDTQY,TRBV29-1
ASSPTRDRDYNEQF,TRBV7-8
ASSLEAYVAQY,TRBV7-2
ASSGPDLAGGPAYNEQF,TRBV28
ASSLEGNEQF,TRBV5-1
ASSLVSGGSNQPQH,TRBV7-2
ASNSGGSTDTQY,TRBV9
ASSKRGTPPEQF,TRBV7-2